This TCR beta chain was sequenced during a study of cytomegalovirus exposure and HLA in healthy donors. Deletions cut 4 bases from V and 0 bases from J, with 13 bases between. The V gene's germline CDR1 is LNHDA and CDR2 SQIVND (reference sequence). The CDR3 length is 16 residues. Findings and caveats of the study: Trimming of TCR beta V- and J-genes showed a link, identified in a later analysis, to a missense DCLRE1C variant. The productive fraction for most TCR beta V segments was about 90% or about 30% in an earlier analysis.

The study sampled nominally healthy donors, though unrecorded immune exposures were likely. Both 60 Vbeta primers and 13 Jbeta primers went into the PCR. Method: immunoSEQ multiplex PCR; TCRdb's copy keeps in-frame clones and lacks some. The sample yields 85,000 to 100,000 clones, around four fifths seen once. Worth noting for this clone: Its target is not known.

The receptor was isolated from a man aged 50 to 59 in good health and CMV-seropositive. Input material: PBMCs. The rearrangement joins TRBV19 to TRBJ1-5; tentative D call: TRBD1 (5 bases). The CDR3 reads CASSNPDRYSNQPQHF. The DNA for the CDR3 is TGTGCCAGTAGTAACCCAGACAGATATAGCAATCAGCCCCAGCATTTT.